This is a list of T cell receptor beta chains from one sample in a study of blood T cell repertoires in COVID-19. Measured with immunoSEQ multiplex PCR; TCRdb has only the in-frame clones, and not every one. This sample yields some 350,000 clones, of which around nine tenths are seen a single time; approximately 7.4% belongs to the top ten. Input material: peripheral blood. The origin of the receptors is a woman in her sixties or seventies with COVID-19, enrolled during active disease. CDR3s include the opening cysteine and the closing phenylalanine or tryptophan. D genes are given only for firm matches. Clone size appears in some rows only: once, few, many, or a class for an expanded clone.

D	V	J	size	CDR3	DNA
.	TRBV19	TRBJ2-7	few	CASSRRRKGHLRSSYEQYF	TGTGCCAGTTCGAGACGACGGAAGGGACACTTAAGAAGCTCCTACGAGCAGTACTTC
.	TRBV4-3	TRBJ1-1	.	CASSQSDRWNTEAFF	TGCGCCAGCAGCCAATCCGATAGATGGAACACTGAAGCTTTCTTT
TRBD1	TRBV2	TRBJ2-3	.	CASTEDRGDTQYF	TGTGCCAGCACCGAGGACAGGGGGGATACGCAGTATTTT
.	TRBV27	TRBJ1-3	.	CASSSRGISGNTIYF	TGTGCCAGCAGTTCGAGGGGGATCTCTGGAAACACCATATATTTT
TRBD1	TRBV5-1	TRBJ2-7	.	CASSPPGQGGEQYF	TGCGCCAGCAGCCCGCCGGGACAGGGGGGCGAGCAGTACTTC
TRBD1	TRBV15	TRBJ2-7	.	CATSRDLPGQGYEQYF	TGTGCCACCAGCAGAGATCTACCGGGACAGGGGTACGAGCAGTACTTC
.	TRBV12-3/TRBV12-4	TRBJ1-2	.	CASSLWGLYGYTF	TGTGCCAGCAGTTTGTGGGGGCTCTATGGCTACACCTTC
.	TRBV29-1	TRBJ1-3	.	CSVELPGDTIYF	TGCAGCGTTGAATTACCGGGGGACACCATATATTTT
TRBD1	TRBV7-2	TRBJ2-7	.	CASSLRSGGNYEQYF	TGTGCCAGCAGCTTAAGGTCAGGGGGAAACTACGAGCAGTACTTC
TRBD2	TRBV2	TRBJ2-3	.	CASTGGTTDTQYF	TGTGCCAGCACCGGGGGGACCACAGATACGCAGTATTTT
.	TRBV9	TRBJ1-4	few	CASSVMANDEKLFF	TGTGCCAGCAGCGTAATGGCCAATGATGAAAAACTGTTTTTT
.	TRBV7-2	TRBJ1-2	.	CASSLARENYGYTF	TGTGCCAGCAGCTTAGCGCGTGAGAACTATGGCTACACCTTC
.	TRBV14	TRBJ1-2	.	CASSNGGPGYTF	TGTGCCAGCAGCAACGGGGGGCCTGGCTACACCTTC
.	TRBV6-6	TRBJ1-1	few	CASSIMNTEAFF	TGTGCCAGCAGTATTATGAACACTGAAGCTTTCTTT
.	TRBV28	TRBJ1-3	.	CASSPLDWNSGNTIYF	TGTGCCAGCAGTCCCCTGGACTGGAACTCTGGAAACACCATATATTTT
TRBD2	TRBV5-6	TRBJ2-2	.	CASSFRPGLAGKNTGELFF	TGTGCCAGCAGCTTTCGCCCGGGACTAGCGGGGAAGAACACCGGGGAGCTGTTTTTT
TRBD2	TRBV9	TRBJ2-3	.	CASSAGVTSGTTDTQYF	TGTGCCAGCAGCGCCGGGGTAACTAGCGGGACCACAGATACGCAGTATTTT
TRBD1	TRBV27	TRBJ1-1	.	CASTAGGSEAFF	TGTGCCAGCACAGCAGGGGGCTCTGAAGCTTTCTTT
TRBD1	TRBV7-2	TRBJ1-1	.	CASSLDRGRNTEAFF	TGTGCCAGCAGCTTAGACAGGGGTAGGAACACTGAAGCTTTCTTT
TRBD1	TRBV28	TRBJ1-4	.	CASSQGDNEKLFF	TGTGCCAGCAGTCAGGGGGATAATGAAAAACTGTTTTTT
TRBD1	TRBV6-5	TRBJ1-6	once	CASTPTGQGNSPLHF	TGTGCCAGCACTCCTACGGGACAGGGAAATTCACCCCTCCACTTT
.	TRBV6-5	TRBJ2-7	.	CASTNQRFPPYEQYF	TGTGCCAGCACCAACCAGCGGTTCCCCCCCTACGAGCAGTACTTC
.	TRBV5-6	TRBJ1-5	.	CASSREGANQPQHF	TGTGCCAGCAGCCGAGAGGGAGCTAATCAGCCCCAGCATTTT
.	TRBV9	TRBJ1-1	.	CASSVVAGNTEAFF	TGTGCCAGCAGCGTAGTGGCAGGAAACACTGAAGCTTTCTTT
.	TRBV19	TRBJ1-5	.	CASRSSGGVLSAAQHF	TGTGCCAGTAGATCTTCCGGCGGTGTCCTTTCCGCGGCCCAGCATTTT
TRBD2	TRBV4-3	TRBJ2-3	.	CASSQVLASTDTQYF	TGCGCCAGCAGCCAAGTACTAGCGAGCACAGATACGCAGTATTTT
TRBD1	TRBV7-8	TRBJ2-2	once	CASSPQTGSGELFF	TGTGCCAGCAGCCCACAGACAGGGTCCGGGGAGCTGTTTTTT
.	TRBV5-8	TRBJ1-1	.	CASSLDRDTEAFF	TGTGCCAGCAGCTTGGACAGGGACACTGAAGCTTTCTTT
TRBD1	TRBV6-5	TRBJ1-1	.	CASSYGKRGRTEAFF	TGTGCCAGCAGTTACGGGAAAAGGGGGCGCACTGAAGCTTTCTTT
.	TRBV11-2	TRBJ1-1	.	CASSLEWSGQGTEAFF	TGTGCCAGCAGCTTAGAATGGTCAGGGCAAGGCACTGAAGCTTTCTTT
TRBD1	TRBV6-5	TRBJ1-1	.	CASSSGTGSLNTEAFF	TGTGCCAGCAGTTCCGGGACAGGGAGCTTGAACACTGAAGCTTTCTTT
.	TRBV30	TRBJ1-2	.	CAWSNRDGYTF	TGTGCCTGGTCAAATCGGGATGGCTACACCTTC
TRBD1	TRBV7-9	TRBJ1-1	once	CASSPRQGMNTEAFF	TGTGCCAGCAGCCCTAGACAGGGGATGAACACTGAAGCTTTCTTT
.	TRBV28	TRBJ2-7	.	CASGSALSYEQYF	TGTGCCAGCGGAAGCGCTCTTTCTTACGAGCAGTACTTC
TRBD1	TRBV15	TRBJ1-5	.	CATSRGQGPLFSNQPQHF	TGTGCCACCAGCCGAGGACAGGGGCCGCTTTTTAGCAATCAGCCCCAGCATTTT
TRBD1	TRBV7-2	TRBJ1-2	once	CASSATGGQGRGYTF	TGTGCCAGCAGCGCGACAGGGGGCCAAGGGCGAGGCTACACCTTC
TRBD1	TRBV19	TRBJ1-3	.	CASGKGQTNSGNTIYF	TGTGCCAGTGGAAAGGGACAGACAAACTCTGGAAACACCATATATTTT
.	TRBV7-2	TRBJ1-5	.	CASSLQEGNQPQHF	TGTGCCAGCAGCCTCCAGGAGGGGAATCAGCCCCAGCATTTT
.	TRBV4-2	TRBJ2-5	.	CASSQDLRETQYF	TGTGCCAGCAGCCAAGATTTACGGGAGACCCAGTACTTC
.	TRBV5-1	TRBJ2-7	.	CASSFGAGYEQYF	TGCGCCAGCAGTTTTGGGGCAGGCTACGAGCAGTACTTC
TRBD1	TRBV5-8	TRBJ1-6	once	CASSRGAGGSPLHF	TGTGCCAGCAGCCGCGGGGCAGGGGGGTCACCCCTCCACTTT
.	TRBV10-3	TRBJ1-2	.	CAISGDTNYGYTF	TGTGCCATCAGTGGGGACACTAACTATGGCTACACCTTC
TRBD1	TRBV5-1	TRBJ2-7	.	CASSLGTGREQYF	TGCGCCAGCAGCTTGGGGACAGGGAGGGAGCAGTACTTC
TRBD1	TRBV3-1/TRBV3-2	TRBJ2-7	.	CASSHTGTGVTEQYF	TGTGCCAGCAGCCATACCGGGACAGGGGTAACCGAGCAGTACTTC
TRBD2	TRBV6-2/TRBV6-3	TRBJ2-3	.	CASSYRPLAGVTSDTQYF	TGTGCCAGCAGTTACCGGCCCCTAGCGGGGGTTACCTCAGATACGCAGTATTTT
.	TRBV7-2	TRBJ1-5	.	CASSLGGMGNQPQHF	TGTGCCAGCAGCTTAGGAGGGATGGGCAATCAGCCCCAGCATTTT
.	TRBV5-5	TRBJ2-3	.	CASSVRDLGPTDTQYF	TGTGCCAGCAGCGTCAGGGATTTGGGGCCCACAGATACGCAGTATTTT
TRBD1	TRBV6-1	TRBJ1-5	.	CASSEWAGTAYSNQPQHF	TGTGCCAGCAGTGAATGGGCCGGGACAGCCTATAGCAATCAGCCCCAGCATTTT
TRBD1	TRBV5-1	TRBJ1-4	.	CASSLTGGGTNEKLFF	TGCGCCAGCAGCCTTACAGGGGGCGGCACTAATGAAAAACTGTTTTTT
.	TRBV5-1	TRBJ2-7	.	CASSLGRTYEQYF	TGCGCCAGCAGCTTGGGCAGGACCTACGAGCAGTACTTC
.	TRBV5-4	TRBJ1-2	.	CASSLAQGRANYGYTF	TGTGCCAGCAGCTTGGCACAGGGTAGGGCTAACTATGGCTACACCTTC
.	TRBV5-4	TRBJ1-1	.	CASSPQNGVEGTEAFF	TGTGCCAGCAGCCCTCAGAACGGGGTAGAGGGCACTGAAGCTTTCTTT
TRBD2	TRBV7-2	TRBJ2-5	few	CASSFSGGAFRETQYF	TGTGCCAGCAGCTTTAGCGGGGGGGCGTTCAGGGAGACCCAGTACTTC
.	TRBV24-1	TRBJ2-7	once	CATSDSGRGEPYEQYF	TGTGCCACCAGTGATAGTGGGCGGGGTGAACCCTACGAGCAGTACTTC
TRBD1	TRBV7-9	TRBJ1-3	.	CASSPGTGVTLGNTIYF	TGTGCCAGCAGCCCCGGGACAGGAGTCACTCTTGGAAACACCATATATTTT
.	TRBV4-1	TRBJ2-7	.	CASSQDGGSSYEQYF	TGCGCCAGCAGCCAAGATGGAGGGAGCTCCTACGAGCAGTACTTC
TRBD1	TRBV7-8	TRBJ1-4	.	CASSPGTGGEKLFF	TGTGCCAGCAGCCCGGGGACAGGGGGGGAAAAACTGTTTTTT
TRBD1	TRBV27	TRBJ2-2	.	CASSTGVRFGELFF	TGTGCCAGCAGTACAGGGGTGCGTTTTGGGGAGCTGTTTTTT